These T cell receptor beta chains were read from a single sample in a study of blood T cells in healthy people across ages. TCRdb re-called the 5' RACE reads with MiXCR, one entry per CDR3 protein. This table holds fewer than 2 million distinct CDR3 sequences, roughly 43% found once. Sample: blood. These receptors all stem from a human donor in good health. Both conserved end residues are part of each CDR3. Fields, in order: clone size, CDR3 length, D gene, J gene, V gene, CDR3 protein, CDR3 DNA. D genes are given only for firm matches. Part of the rows lack a size; the others show once, few, many or a class for expanded clones.

clone_size: many
cdr3_length: 15
d_call: TRBD1
j_call: TRBJ2-5
v_call: TRBV12-3/TRBV12-4
cdr3_aa: CASSLRTGGIETQYF
cdr3_nt: TGTGCCAGCAGTCTAAGGACAGGGGGTATAGAGACCCAGTACTTC

clone_size: -
cdr3_length: 15
d_call: TRBD1
j_call: TRBJ2-7
v_call: TRBV5-1
cdr3_aa: CASSPLGQGPREQYF
cdr3_nt: TGCGCCAGCAGCCCGCTGGGACAGGGTCCTCGGGAGCAGTACTTC

clone_size: -
cdr3_length: 14
d_call: TRBD1
j_call: TRBJ2-1
v_call: TRBV5-1
cdr3_aa: CASSLGTGGSEQFF
cdr3_nt: TGCGCCAGCAGCTTGGGAACAGGGGGGAGTGAGCAGTTCTTC

clone_size: -
cdr3_length: 16
d_call: TRBD2
j_call: TRBJ2-7
v_call: TRBV10-3
cdr3_aa: CAISDPLAGGAYEQYF
cdr3_nt: TGTGCCATCAGTGACCCTCTAGCGGGGGGCGCCTACGAGCAGTACTTC

clone_size: -
cdr3_length: 15
d_call: -
j_call: TRBJ1-6
v_call: TRBV7-2
cdr3_aa: CASSTTGYFNSPLHF
cdr3_nt: TGTGCCAGCAGCACCACAGGGTACTTTAATTCCCCCCTCCACTTT

clone_size: -
cdr3_length: 13
d_call: TRBD1
j_call: TRBJ2-1
v_call: TRBV2
cdr3_aa: CASSGDRAIEQFF
cdr3_nt: TGTGCCAGCAGTGGTGACAGGGCAATTGAGCAGTTCTTC

clone_size: few
cdr3_length: 21
d_call: TRBD2
j_call: TRBJ2-1
v_call: TRBV4-1
cdr3_aa: CASSSPRAPSPTSGELVEQFF
cdr3_nt: TGCGCCAGCAGCTCGCCCAGAGCCCCCAGCCCGACTAGCGGGGAGTTAGTGGAGCAGTTCTTC

clone_size: -
cdr3_length: 16
d_call: TRBD1
j_call: TRBJ1-2
v_call: TRBV9
cdr3_aa: CASSVATRDRVRGYTF
cdr3_nt: TGTGCCAGCAGCGTAGCTACCCGGGACAGGGTACGGGGCTACACCTTC

clone_size: few
cdr3_length: 12
d_call: TRBD1
j_call: TRBJ2-7
v_call: TRBV10-3
cdr3_aa: CAIRTDRAELYF
cdr3_nt: TGTGCCATCAGGACCGACAGGGCTGAACTGTACTTC

clone_size: -
cdr3_length: 17
d_call: TRBD1
j_call: TRBJ2-3
v_call: TRBV6-2/TRBV6-3
cdr3_aa: CASSPLPGQGAKDTQYF
cdr3_nt: TGTGCCAGCAGCCCCTTACCGGGACAGGGGGCGAAAGATACGCAGTATTTT

clone_size: -
cdr3_length: 17
d_call: -
j_call: TRBJ2-3
v_call: TRBV15
cdr3_aa: CAASRYTGASSTDTQYF
cdr3_nt: TGTGCCGCCAGCAGATACACAGGTGCTTCTAGCACAGATACGCAGTATTTT

clone_size: -
cdr3_length: 14
d_call: TRBD2
j_call: TRBJ2-1
v_call: TRBV6-6
cdr3_aa: CASIPRGGGNEQFF
cdr3_nt: TGTGCCAGCATCCCCCGCGGGGGGGGAAATGAGCAGTTCTTC

clone_size: -
cdr3_length: 15
d_call: -
j_call: TRBJ2-1
v_call: TRBV7-2
cdr3_aa: CASSLPPGFRNEQFF
cdr3_nt: TGTGCCAGCAGCCTCCCCCCTGGGTTTCGGAATGAGCAGTTCTTC

clone_size: -
cdr3_length: 14
d_call: -
j_call: TRBJ1-2
v_call: TRBV6-1
cdr3_aa: CASSEAVRANGYTF
cdr3_nt: TGTGCCAGCAGTGAAGCGGTCAGGGCCAATGGCTACACCTTC

clone_size: -
cdr3_length: 13
d_call: -
j_call: TRBJ1-4
v_call: TRBV19
cdr3_aa: CASSIQSGEKLFF
cdr3_nt: TGTGCCAGTAGTATACAATCGGGTGAAAAACTGTTTTTT